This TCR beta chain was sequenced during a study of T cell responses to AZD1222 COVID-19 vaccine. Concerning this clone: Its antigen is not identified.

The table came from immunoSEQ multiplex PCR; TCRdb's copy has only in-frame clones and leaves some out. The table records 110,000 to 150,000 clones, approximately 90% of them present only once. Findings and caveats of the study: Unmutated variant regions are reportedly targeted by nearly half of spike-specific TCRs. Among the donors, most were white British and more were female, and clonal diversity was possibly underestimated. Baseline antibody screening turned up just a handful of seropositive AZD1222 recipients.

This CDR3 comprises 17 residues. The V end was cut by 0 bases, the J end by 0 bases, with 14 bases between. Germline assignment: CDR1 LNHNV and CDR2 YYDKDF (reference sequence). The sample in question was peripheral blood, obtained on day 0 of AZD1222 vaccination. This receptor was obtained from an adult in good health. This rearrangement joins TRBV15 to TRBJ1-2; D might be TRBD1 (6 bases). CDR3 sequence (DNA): TGTGCCACCAGCAGAGATCGGGGGGCCTCAGCTAACTATGGCTACACCTTC. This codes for CATSRDRGASANYGYTF.